The TCR beta chain described here comes from a study of cytomegalovirus exposure and HLA in healthy donors. The PCR had 60 Vbeta and 13 Jbeta primers. The assay was immunoSEQ multiplex PCR, and TCRdb's table has in-frame clones only and misses some. In the table there are some 65,000 clones, 60% to 80% of which are singletons. The sample consisted of PBMCs. This clonotype was obtained from a girl aged 10 to 17 in good health and CMV-seropositive.

The CDR3 here is CSGGGGNEQFF. The CDR3 region has the DNA TGCAGCGGGGGAGGGGGGAATGAGCAGTTCTTC. The chain recombines TRBV29-1 with TRBJ2-1, with D perhaps TRBD2 (7 bases). With 7 bases removed from V and 7 bases from J, the gap between germline ends came to 11 bases. The CDR3 contains 11 residues. Germline values: CDR1 SQVTM, CDR2 ANQGSEA.